Below are 15 T cell receptor beta chains sequenced from a single sample in a study of blood T cell repertoires in COVID-19. Produced via immunoSEQ multiplex PCR; TCRdb's table is partial and in-frame only. The sample lists a few hundred thousand clones; 92% were seen once. Material for sequencing was PBMCs or T cells enriched from blood (not recorded which). Receptor source: a woman between 25 and 40 years old who had recovered from COVID-19.

J is TRBJ1-5 and V is TRBV19; D gene uncertain. Deletions cut 7 bases from V and 9 bases from J, with 19 bases between. Per germline, CDR1 LNHDA and CDR2 SQIVND (reference sequence). The CDR3 spans 14 residues. For the CDR3, the DNA is TGTGCCAGTATAGACTCCGCGCGGCGTGGGCCCCAGCATTTT. It codes for CASIDSARRGPQHF.

Note on this clone: The sample has other DNA sequences that encode this CDR3 too. The V and J genes are TRBV12-3 or TRBV12-4 and TRBJ1-1; D uncertain. The CDR3 loop spans 13 amino acids. The V gene lost 5 bases and the J gene lost 0 bases, with 7 bases spanning the gap. CDR3 amino acids: CASSPRVNTEAFF. Here the CDR3 DNA reads TGTGCCAGCAGTCCGAGAGTGAACACTGAAGCTTTCTTT.

The rearrangement joins TRBV28 to TRBJ2-4, with 8 nucleotides matching TRBD1. V lost 6 bases, J lost 0 bases, and 13 bases stayed unmatched. From germline, CDR1 is MDHEN and CDR2 SYDVKM. The CDR3 extends over 18 amino acids. The CDR3 loop is CASRPGQAFPLAKNIQYF. In DNA, the CDR3 is TGTGCCAGCAGACCGGGACAGGCTTTTCCACTAGCCAAAAACATTCAGTACTTC.

The chain carries TRBV19 and TRBJ1-4, with 7 positions matching TRBD1. V gave up 4 bases and J gave up 0 bases; unmatched junction bases: 5. Per the germline V gene, CDR1 is LNHDA and CDR2 is SQIVND (reference sequence). The CDR3 totals 16 residues. The CDR3 DNA reads TGTGCCAGTAGTAGAACGGACAGGACAACTAATGAAAAACTGTTTTTT. Translation gives CASSRTDRTTNEKLFF.

V usage is TRBV18 and J usage is TRBJ1-4, with 8 bases matching TRBD1. Germline V CDR1 and CDR2: KGHSH, LQKENI. The CDR3 consists of 15 residues. With 2 bases clipped from V and 5 bases from J, the junction kept 4 bases outside the gene matches. As DNA, the CDR3 is TGTGCCAGCTCACCAAGACAGGGGAGGAATGAAAAACTGTTTTTT. It encodes CASSPRQGRNEKLFF.

The chain is built from TRBV4-1 and TRBJ2-3; 9 bases are shared with TRBD2. The CDR3 is 17 amino acids. Germline lookup yields CDR1 MGHRA and CDR2 YSYEKL. Trimming cost V 0 bases and J 6 bases; bases outside gene matches: 10. CDR3 bases: TGCGCCAGCAGCCAAGATTGGGATAGCGGGAGCAGGGATACGCAGTATTTT. Protein sequence: CASSQDWDSGSRDTQYF.

The V gene is TRBV19, the J gene TRBJ1-5; 8 bases are a match to TRBD1. The V and J ends lost 6 bases and 5 bases, in that order; junction bases with no gene match: 6. Germline V gene sequence: CDR1 LNHDA, CDR2 SQIVND (reference sequence). The CDR3 extends over 14 amino acids. Here the CDR3 reads CASRADRVDQPQHF. The CDR3 DNA follows: TGTGCCAGTAGAGCGGACAGGGTAGATCAGCCCCAGCATTTT.

CDR3: CASSYSRGGVGAEAFF. For the CDR3, the DNA is TGTGCCAGCAGTTACTCGAGAGGGGGGGTAGGGGCTGAAGCTTTCTTT. J is TRBJ1-1 and V is TRBV6-5; D might be TRBD1 (6 bases). In germline, CDR1 is MNHEY, CDR2 SVGAGI. The CDR3 is 16 residues long. V shed 0 bases and J shed 6 bases, with 17 bases lying between them.

This clone was detected a few times. The V gene is TRBV4-1, the J gene TRBJ1-2; 11 bases agree with TRBD1. Trimming took 3 bases from V and 6 from J; bases not matched to a gene: 6. Germline CDR1 and CDR2: MGHRA and YSYEKL. This CDR3 comprises 15 residues. The CDR3 DNA reads as TGCGCCAGCAGCCACCCGGGGACAGGGGGGAATGGCTACACCTTC. It is translated as CASSHPGTGGNGYTF.

The chain recombines TRBV9 with TRBJ2-2, with 9 bases that match TRBD1. CDR3 length equals 16 residues. V was pared by 4 bases and J by 4 bases, with 8 bases of the junction left unmatched. The germline V gene has CDR1 SGDLS and CDR2 YYNGEE. The CDR3 sequence: CASSIGTGWGTGELFF. CDR3 bases: TGTGCCAGCAGCATCGGGACAGGGTGGGGCACCGGGGAGCTGTTTTTT. The full variable domain, with the rest looked up from reference TRBV9 and TRBJ2-2, is DSGVTQTPKHLITATGQRVTLRCSPRSGDLSVYWYQQSLDQGLQFLIQYYNGEERAKGNILERFSAQQFPDLHSELNLSSLELGDSALYFCASSIGTGWGTGELFFGEGSRLTVL.

The chain couples TRBV28 to TRBJ1-5, with 7 positions matching TRBD1. Per the germline V gene, CDR1 is MDHEN and CDR2 is SYDVKM. This CDR3 is 13 amino acids long. After removal of 8 bases from V and 3 bases from J, the junction contained 4 bases not matched to a gene. The CDR3, as DNA: TGTGCCAGCCTGACAGGGACCAATCAGCCCCAGCATTTT. It translates to CASLTGTNQPQHF.

CDR3 in DNA: TGTGCCAGCAGTGAGACTAGCGGGGGGCTATACAATGAGCAGTTCTTC. This translates into CASSETSGGLYNEQFF. The V call is TRBV6-1, the J call TRBJ2-1; TRBD2 matches at 13 bases. Germline CDR1 MNHNS, CDR2 SASEGT. The CDR3 is 16 residues long. V lost 3 bases to trimming and J lost 4 bases; unmatched junction nucleotides: 3.

This clone was detected only a few times. The rearrangement links TRBV7-9 to TRBJ1-2; D gene ambiguous. Trimming took 3 bases from V and 7 from J, leaving 18 bases between them. Germline-derived CDR1 and CDR2 are SEHNR and FQNEAQ (reference sequence). This CDR3 is 15 amino acids long. The CDR3 DNA follows: TGTGCCAGCAGCTTCGTAGCGGCCTCGGGAAGTGGCTACACCTTC. Residues: CASSFVAASGSGYTF.

This chain connects TRBV7-8 to TRBJ2-5, with D perhaps matching TRBD1 (6 bases). V lost 5 bases, J lost 2 bases, and 18 bases lay in between. The CDR3 covers 16 residues. Germline lookup yields CDR1 SGHVS and CDR2 FQNEAQ. CDR3 protein: CASSPPWMRGQETQYF. CDR3 DNA sequence: TGTGCCAGCAGCCCACCGTGGATGAGGGGGCAAGAGACCCAGTACTTC.

The V and J genes are TRBV9 and TRBJ1-3, with a possible D match to TRBD1 (5 bases). Germline values: CDR1 SGDLS, CDR2 YYNGEE. Trimming pared 0 bases from V and 0 bases from J, leaving 13 bases between. This CDR3 comprises 17 residues. CDR3 loop: CASSVDPGLSSGNTIYF. For the CDR3, the DNA is TGTGCCAGCAGCGTAGATCCAGGGCTTTCCTCTGGAAACACCATATATTTT.